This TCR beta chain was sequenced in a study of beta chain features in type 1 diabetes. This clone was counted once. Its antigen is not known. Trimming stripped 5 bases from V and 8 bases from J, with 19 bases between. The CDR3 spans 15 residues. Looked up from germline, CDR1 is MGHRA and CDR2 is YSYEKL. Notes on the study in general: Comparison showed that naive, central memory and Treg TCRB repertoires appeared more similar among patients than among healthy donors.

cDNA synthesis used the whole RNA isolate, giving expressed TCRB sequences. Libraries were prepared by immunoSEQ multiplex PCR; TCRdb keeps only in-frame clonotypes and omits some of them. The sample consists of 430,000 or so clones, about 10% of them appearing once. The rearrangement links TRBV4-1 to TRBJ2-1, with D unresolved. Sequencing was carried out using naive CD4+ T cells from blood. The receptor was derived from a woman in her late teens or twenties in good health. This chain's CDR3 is CASSSTGTPWDEQFF. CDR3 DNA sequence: TGCGCCAGCAGCTCTACGGGCACCCCGTGGGATGAGCAGTTCTTC.